Listed below are T cell receptor beta chains from one sample, sequenced in a study of CXCR3-negative and CXCR3-positive naive CD8 T cells. TCRdb reprocessed the 5' RACE reads and stores each CDR3 protein as one record, lacking DNA. The sample yields 70,000 to 100,000 distinct CDR3 sequences, of which the top ten take up approximately 1.5%. Sequencing was carried out using naive CXCR3- CD8+ T cells from blood. The receptors derive from a human donor in good health. Some clones in this sample may be carry-over from other donors' samples. Both conserved end residues are part of each CDR3. Each record gives: J gene, V gene, CDR3 protein.

j_gene: TRBJ2-6; v_gene: TRBV28; CDR3aa: CASSGPRDSSSSGANVLTF
j_gene: TRBJ2-2; v_gene: TRBV5-1; CDR3aa: CASSLVSGNYTGELFF
j_gene: TRBJ2-7; v_gene: TRBV7-6; CDR3aa: CASSLVSAYEQYF
j_gene: TRBJ2-2; v_gene: TRBV9; CDR3aa: CASSEGWGTGELFF
j_gene: TRBJ2-7; v_gene: TRBV4-3; CDR3aa: CASSQDRIGLAGNYEQYF
j_gene: TRBJ2-1; v_gene: TRBV29-1; CDR3aa: CSVETQSSYNEQFF
j_gene: TRBJ1-1; v_gene: TRBV4-2; CDR3aa: CASSQDRVYNTEAFF
j_gene: TRBJ2-1; v_gene: TRBV12-3/TRBV12-4; CDR3aa: CASRPRGGGYNEQFF
j_gene: TRBJ2-3; v_gene: TRBV7-9; CDR3aa: CASSTGTGSGYF
j_gene: TRBJ2-5; v_gene: TRBV28; CDR3aa: CASSLSSETQYF
j_gene: TRBJ1-1; v_gene: TRBV27; CDR3aa: CASNRDRRMNTEAFF
j_gene: TRBJ2-2; v_gene: TRBV29-1; CDR3aa: CSVEAGEGSNTGELFF
j_gene: TRBJ2-7; v_gene: TRBV19; CDR3aa: CATGPAVSYEQYF
j_gene: TRBJ1-2; v_gene: TRBV5-1; CDR3aa: CASSFQGAGYGYTF